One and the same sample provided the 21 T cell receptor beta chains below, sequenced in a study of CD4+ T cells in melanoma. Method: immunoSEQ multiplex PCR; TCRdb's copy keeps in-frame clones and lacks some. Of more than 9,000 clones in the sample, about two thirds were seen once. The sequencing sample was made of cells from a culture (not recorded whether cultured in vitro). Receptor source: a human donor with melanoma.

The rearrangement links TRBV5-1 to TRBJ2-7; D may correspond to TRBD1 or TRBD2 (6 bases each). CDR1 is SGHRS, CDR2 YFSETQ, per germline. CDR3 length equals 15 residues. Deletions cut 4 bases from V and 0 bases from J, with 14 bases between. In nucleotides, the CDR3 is TGCGCCAGCAGCCCGGGGGCAGGACCCTCCTACGAGCAGTACTTC. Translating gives CASSPGAGPSYEQYF.

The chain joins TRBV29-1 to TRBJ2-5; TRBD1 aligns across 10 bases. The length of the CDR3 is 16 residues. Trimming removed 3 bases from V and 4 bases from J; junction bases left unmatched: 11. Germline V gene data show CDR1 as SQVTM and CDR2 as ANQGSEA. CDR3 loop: CSVEFGGQGSSETQYF. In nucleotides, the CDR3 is TGCAGCGTTGAGTTCGGGGGACAGGGGAGTTCAGAGACCCAGTACTTC.

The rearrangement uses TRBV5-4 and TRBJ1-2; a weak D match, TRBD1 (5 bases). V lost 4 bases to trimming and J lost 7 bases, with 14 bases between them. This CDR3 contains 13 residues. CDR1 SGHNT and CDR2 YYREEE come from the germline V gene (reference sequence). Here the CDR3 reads CASSTGAGTGYTF. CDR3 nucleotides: TGTGCCAGCAGCACCGGAGCAGGGACTGGCTACACCTTC.

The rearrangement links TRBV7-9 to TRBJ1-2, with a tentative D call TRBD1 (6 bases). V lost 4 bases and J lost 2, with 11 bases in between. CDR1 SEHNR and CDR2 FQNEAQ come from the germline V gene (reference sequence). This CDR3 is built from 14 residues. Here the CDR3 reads CASSSTGTNYGYTF. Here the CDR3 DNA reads TGTGCCAGCAGCTCTACAGGGACCAACTATGGCTACACCTTC. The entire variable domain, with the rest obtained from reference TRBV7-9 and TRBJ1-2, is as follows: DTGVSQNPRHKITKRGQNVTFRCDPISEHNRLYWYRQTLGQGPEFLTYFQNEAQLEKSRLLSDRFSAERPKGSFSTLEIQRTEQGDSAMYLCASSSTGTNYGYTFGSGTRLTVV.

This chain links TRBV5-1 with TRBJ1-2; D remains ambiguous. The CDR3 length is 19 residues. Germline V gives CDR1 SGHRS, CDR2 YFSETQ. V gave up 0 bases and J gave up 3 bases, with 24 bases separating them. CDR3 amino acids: CASSLAGIRLFMSDYGYTF. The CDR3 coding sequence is TGCGCCAGCAGCTTGGCCGGGATTCGCCTTTTCATGTCGGACTATGGCTACACCTTC.

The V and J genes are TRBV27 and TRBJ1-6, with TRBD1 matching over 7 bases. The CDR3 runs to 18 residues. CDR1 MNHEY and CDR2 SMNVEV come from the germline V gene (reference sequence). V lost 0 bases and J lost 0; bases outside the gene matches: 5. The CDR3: CASSLSTGPSSYNSPLHF. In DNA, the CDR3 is TGTGCCAGCAGTTTATCGACAGGGCCAAGCTCCTATAATTCACCCCTCCACTTT.

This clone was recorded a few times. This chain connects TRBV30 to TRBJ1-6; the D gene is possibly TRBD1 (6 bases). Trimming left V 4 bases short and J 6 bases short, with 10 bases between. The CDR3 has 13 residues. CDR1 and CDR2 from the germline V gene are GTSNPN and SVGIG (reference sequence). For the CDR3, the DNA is TGTGCCTGGAACGGACAGCCTAATTCACCCCTCCACTTT. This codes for CAWNGQPNSPLHF.

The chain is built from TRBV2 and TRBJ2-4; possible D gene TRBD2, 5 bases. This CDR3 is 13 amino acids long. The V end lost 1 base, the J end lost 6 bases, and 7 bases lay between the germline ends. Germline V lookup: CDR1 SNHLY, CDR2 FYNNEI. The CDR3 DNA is TGTGCCAGCAGTGAAGGGACTGGAAACATTCAGTACTTC. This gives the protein CASSEGTGNIQYF.

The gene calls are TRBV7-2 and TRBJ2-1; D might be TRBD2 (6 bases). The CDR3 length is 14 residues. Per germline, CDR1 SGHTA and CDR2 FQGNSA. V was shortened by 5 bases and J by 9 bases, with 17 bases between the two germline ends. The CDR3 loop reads CASSGTGRISEQFF. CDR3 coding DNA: TGTGCCAGCAGCGGGACTGGGCGGATCAGTGAGCAGTTCTTC.

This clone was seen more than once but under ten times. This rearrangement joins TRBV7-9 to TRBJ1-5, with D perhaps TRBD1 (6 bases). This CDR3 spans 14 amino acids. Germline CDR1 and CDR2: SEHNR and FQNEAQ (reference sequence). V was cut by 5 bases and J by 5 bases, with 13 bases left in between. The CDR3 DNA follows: TGTGCCAGCAGCCCAACAGGGTATTATCAGCCCCAGCATTTT. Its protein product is CASSPTGYYQPQHF.

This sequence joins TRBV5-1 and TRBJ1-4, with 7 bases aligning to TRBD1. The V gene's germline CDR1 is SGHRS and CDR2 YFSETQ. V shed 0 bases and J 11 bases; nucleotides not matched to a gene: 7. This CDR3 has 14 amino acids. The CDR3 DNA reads TGCGCCAGCAGCTTGGAGGGGGCGAATCGGAAACTGTTTTTT. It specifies CASSLEGANRKLFF.

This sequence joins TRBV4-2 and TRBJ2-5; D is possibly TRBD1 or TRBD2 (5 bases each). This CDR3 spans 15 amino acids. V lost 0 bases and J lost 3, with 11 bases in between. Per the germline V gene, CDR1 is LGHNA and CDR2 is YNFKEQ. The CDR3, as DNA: TGTGCCAGCAGCCAAGATGGGGGAACTAAAGAGACCCAGTACTTC. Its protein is CASSQDGGTKETQYF.

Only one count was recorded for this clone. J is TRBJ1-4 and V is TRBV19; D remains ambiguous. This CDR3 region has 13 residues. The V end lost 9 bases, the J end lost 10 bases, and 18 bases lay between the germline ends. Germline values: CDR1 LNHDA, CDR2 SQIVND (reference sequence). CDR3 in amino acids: CASGTGFSGKLFF. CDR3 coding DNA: TGTGCCAGCGGAACCGGGTTTTCTGGAAAACTGTTTTTT.

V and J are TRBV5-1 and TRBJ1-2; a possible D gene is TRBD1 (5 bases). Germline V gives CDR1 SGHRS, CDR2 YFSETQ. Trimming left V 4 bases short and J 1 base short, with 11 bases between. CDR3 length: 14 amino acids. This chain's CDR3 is CASSAGRINYGYTF. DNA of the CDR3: TGCGCCAGCAGCGCGGGGCGAATTAACTATGGCTACACCTTC. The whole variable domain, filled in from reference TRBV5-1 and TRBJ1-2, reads KAGVTQTPRYLIKTRGQQVTLSCSPISGHRSVSWYQQTPGQGLQFLFEYFSETQRNKGNFPGRFSGRQFSNSRSEMNVSTLELGDSALYLCASSAGRINYGYTFGSGTRLTVV.

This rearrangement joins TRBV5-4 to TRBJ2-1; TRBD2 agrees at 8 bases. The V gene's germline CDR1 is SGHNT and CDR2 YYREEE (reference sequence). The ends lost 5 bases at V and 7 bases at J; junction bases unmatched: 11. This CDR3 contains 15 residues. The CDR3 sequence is CASRTGGRSANEQFF. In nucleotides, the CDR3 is TGTGCCAGCAGGACGGGGGGGCGGTCGGCGAATGAGCAGTTCTTC. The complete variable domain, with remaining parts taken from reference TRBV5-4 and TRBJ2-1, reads ETGVTQSPTHLIKTRGQQVTLRCSSQSGHNTVSWYQQALGQGPQFIFQYYREEENGRGNFPPRFSGLQFPNYSSELNVNALELDDSALYLCASRTGGRSANEQFFGPGTRLTVL.

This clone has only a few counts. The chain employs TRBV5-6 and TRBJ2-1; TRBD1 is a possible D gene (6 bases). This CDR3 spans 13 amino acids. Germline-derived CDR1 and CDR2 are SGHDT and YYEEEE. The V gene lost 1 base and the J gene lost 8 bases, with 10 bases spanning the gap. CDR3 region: CASSLQGLDEQFF. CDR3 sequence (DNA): TGTGCCAGCAGCTTGCAGGGGTTGGATGAGCAGTTCTTC.

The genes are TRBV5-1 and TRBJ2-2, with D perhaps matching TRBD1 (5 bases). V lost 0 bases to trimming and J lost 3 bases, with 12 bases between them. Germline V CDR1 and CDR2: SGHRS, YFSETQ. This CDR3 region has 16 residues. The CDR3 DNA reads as TGCGCCAGCAGCTTGGACCCATCAGGGTACACCGGGGAGCTGTTTTTT. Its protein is CASSLDPSGYTGELFF.

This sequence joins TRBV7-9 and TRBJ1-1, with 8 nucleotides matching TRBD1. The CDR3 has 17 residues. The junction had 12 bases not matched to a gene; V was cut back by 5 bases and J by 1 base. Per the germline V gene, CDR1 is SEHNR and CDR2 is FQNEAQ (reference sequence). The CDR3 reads CASSLGKTGVQNTEAFF. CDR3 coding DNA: TGTGCCAGCAGCCTGGGCAAGACAGGGGTCCAGAACACTGAAGCTTTCTTT.

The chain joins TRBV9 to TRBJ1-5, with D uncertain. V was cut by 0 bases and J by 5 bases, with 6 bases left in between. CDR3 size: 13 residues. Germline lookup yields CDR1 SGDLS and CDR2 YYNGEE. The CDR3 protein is CASSVDPDQPQHF. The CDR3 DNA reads TGTGCCAGCAGCGTAGACCCAGATCAGCCCCAGCATTTT.

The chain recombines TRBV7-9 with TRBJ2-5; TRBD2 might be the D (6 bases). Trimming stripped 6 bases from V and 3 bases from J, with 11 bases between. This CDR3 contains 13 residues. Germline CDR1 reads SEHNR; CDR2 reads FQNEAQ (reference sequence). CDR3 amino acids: CASRRGREETQYF. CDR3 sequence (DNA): TGTGCCAGCAGGCGGGGAAGGGAAGAGACCCAGTACTTC.

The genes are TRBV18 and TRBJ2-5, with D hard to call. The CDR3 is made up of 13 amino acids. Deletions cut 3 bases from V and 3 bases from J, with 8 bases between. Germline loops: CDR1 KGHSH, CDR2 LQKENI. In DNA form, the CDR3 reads TGTGCCAGCTCACCCCTCTGGAAAGAGACCCAGTACTTC. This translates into CASSPLWKETQYF. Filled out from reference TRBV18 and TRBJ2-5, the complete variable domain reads NAGVMQNPRHLVRRRGQEARLRCSPMKGHSHVYWYRQLPEEGLKFMVYLQKENIIDESGMPKERFSAEFPKEGPSILRIQQVVRGDSAAYFCASSPLWKETQYFGPGTRLLVL.